These 29 T cell receptor beta chains were sequenced from one sample in a study of shared clonotypes between healthy human individuals. Repertoires were generated with immunoSEQ multiplex PCR, while TCRdb's copy carries only in-frame clones and drops some. The sample lists nearly 750,000 clones, 72% occurring once. Sequencing was performed on memory CD4+ T cells sorted from blood. As for subset: CD45RA-negative fraction. Receptor source: a woman under 40 in good health.

The chain employs TRBV29-1 and TRBJ2-1; 7 nucleotides align to TRBD1. From germline, CDR1 is SQVTM and CDR2 ANQGSEA. J lost 1 base, V lost 7 bases, and 19 bases had no gene match. The CDR3 has 18 residues. The CDR3 DNA sequence: TGCAGCGCCGTGACAGGGTTCGATTATCCCCTTTCCTACAATGAGCAGTTCTTC. Its protein is CSAVTGFDYPLSYNEQFF.

The CDR3: CASNKGGGGSYGYTF. CDR3 sequence (DNA): TGTGCCAGCAACAAAGGGGGTGGGGGGAGCTATGGCTACACCTTC. The chain carries TRBV6-5 and TRBJ1-2, with a possible D match to TRBD1 (6 bases). CDR1 and CDR2 from the germline V gene are MNHEY and SVGAGI. The CDR3 is 15 amino acids. Trimming took 7 bases from V and 4 from J, leaving 19 bases between them.

The chain carries TRBV4-2 and TRBJ2-2; D may be TRBD2 (5 bases). V was cut by 0 bases and J by 6 bases, with 8 bases left in between. This CDR3 has 14 residues. Germline V gene sequence: CDR1 LGHNA, CDR2 YNFKEQ. This chain's CDR3 is CASSQDSGAGELFF. The CDR3 DNA sequence: TGTGCCAGCAGCCAAGATTCCGGGGCCGGGGAGCTGTTTTTT.

J is TRBJ1-2 and V is TRBV7-2; tentative D call: TRBD1 (5 bases). The CDR3 runs 14 residues. Germline CDR1 is SGHTA and CDR2 is FQGNSA. The V end was cut by 6 bases, the J end by 4 bases, with 15 bases between. The CDR3 region has the DNA TGTGCCAGCAGTCCGGACACCCGTACCTATGGCTACACCTTC. It translates to CASSPDTRTYGYTF.

This rearrangement joins TRBV28 to TRBJ2-1, with unresolved D. The V gene lost 6 bases and the J gene lost 9 bases, with 15 bases spanning the gap. The CDR3 totals 13 residues. Germline assignment: CDR1 MDHEN and CDR2 SYDVKM. The CDR3 DNA follows: TGTGCCAGCAGGCTTCACTTGTATGCTGAGCAGTTCTTC. Its protein is CASRLHLYAEQFF.

The chain carries TRBV4-1 and TRBJ2-7, with D maybe TRBD2 (5 bases). The CDR3 covers 15 residues. V shed 3 bases and J shed 5 bases, with 17 bases lying between them. Germline CDR1 is MGHRA and CDR2 is YSYEKL. CDR3 in DNA: TGCGCCAGCAGCCAGGAACCGGGAAGGCCGGACGAGCAGTACTTC. Translation gives CASSQEPGRPDEQYF.

The chain links TRBV5-1 to TRBJ1-4; no firm D call. Trimming stripped 8 bases from V and 10 bases from J, with 15 bases between. From germline, CDR1 is SGHRS and CDR2 YFSETQ. There are 12 residues in the CDR3. CDR3 nucleotide sequence: TGCGCCAGGACTCACCTTGAGACAAAACTGTTTTTT. It is translated as CARTHLETKLFF.

This rearrangement joins TRBV7-3 to TRBJ1-2, with D possibly TRBD1 on 6 matching bases. The CDR3 contains 13 residues. The germline gives CDR1 SGHTA, CDR2 FQGTGA. V gave up 2 bases and J gave up 10 bases, with 14 bases separating them. CDR3 residues: CASSLGGGWAYTF. The CDR3 region has the DNA TGTGCCAGCAGCTTAGGGGGCGGCTGGGCCTACACCTTC.

The chain combines TRBV2 with TRBJ1-6; 7 bases align to TRBD1. The CDR3 loop spans 15 amino acids. Unmatched junction bases numbered 8, after V lost 5 bases and J lost 7 bases. Germline V gene lookup returns CDR1 SNHLY and CDR2 FYNNEI. CDR3 protein: CASSPQGLENSPLHF. CDR3 coding DNA: TGTGCCAGCAGTCCACAGGGGCTGGAAAATTCACCCCTCCACTTT.

This sequence joins TRBV29-1 and TRBJ1-5; 9 nucleotides align to TRBD1. J gave up 3 bases and V 7 bases, and 7 bases lay outside the gene matches. The CDR3 totals 14 residues. CDR1 SQVTM and CDR2 ANQGSEA come from the germline V gene. The CDR3, as DNA: TGCAGCGCAGGGACAGGGAGGGCCAATCAGCCCCAGCATTTT. Translated: CSAGTGRANQPQHF.

The rearrangement uses TRBV28 and TRBJ1-5; no firm D call. The CDR3 loop spans 14 amino acids. Trimming left V 8 bases short and J 4 bases short, with 15 bases between. Germline V gives CDR1 MDHEN, CDR2 SYDVKM. The CDR3 DNA is TGTGCCAGCTTCGAGAGGTTTCAAAATCAGCCCCAGCATTTT. Translating it yields CASFERFQNQPQHF.

This chain links TRBV27 with TRBJ2-3, with D tentatively TRBD1 or TRBD2 (5 bases each). Trimming shortened V by 6 bases and J by 9 bases, and 16 bases separated the two germline ends. CDR3 size: 13 residues. The germline gives CDR1 MNHEY, CDR2 SMNVEV (reference sequence). This chain's CDR3 is CASRGTARSTQYF. The DNA for the CDR3 is TGTGCCAGCAGAGGGACGGCCAGGTCCACGCAGTATTTT.

In its sample, this clone was seen a few times. This rearrangement joins TRBV11-2 to TRBJ1-1, with unresolved D. V lost 3 bases and J lost 3, with 8 bases in between. The CDR3 is 13 residues long. Germline V gene sequence: CDR1 SGHAT, CDR2 FQNNGV. CDR3 nucleotide sequence: TGTGCCAGCAGCTTGATGGGTTACACTGAAGCTTTCTTT. As protein: CASSLMGYTEAFF.

The chain combines TRBV19 with TRBJ1-3; no definite D call. V was clipped by 4 bases and J by 0 bases, with 13 bases between them. The CDR3 totals 16 residues. Germline lookup yields CDR1 LNHDA and CDR2 SQIVND (reference sequence). This CDR3 is CASSRGGRSSGNTIYF. For the CDR3, the DNA is TGTGCCAGTAGTAGAGGAGGACGGAGCTCTGGAAACACCATATATTTT.

The chain couples TRBV28 to TRBJ2-7; TRBD2 matches at 8 bases. The CDR3 is 17 residues long. V gave up 4 bases and J gave up 3 bases; unmatched junction bases: 14. CDR1 and CDR2 from the germline V gene are MDHEN and SYDVKM. The CDR3 loop reads CASSSHSPGLGVYEQYF. CDR3 coding DNA: TGTGCCAGCAGTTCCCATTCCCCGGGACTAGGGGTCTACGAGCAGTACTTC.

A few counts support this clone. This chain links TRBV27 with TRBJ1-2, with a weak D call TRBD1 (5 bases). The CDR3 has 13 amino acids. V lost 5 bases and J 8 bases, leaving 15 bases between the germline ends. Germline V CDR1 and CDR2: MNHEY, SMNVEV (reference sequence). In DNA form, the CDR3 reads TGTGCCAGCAGTCCTCTCGACAGCGGGGGCTACACCTTC. Translated: CASSPLDSGGYTF.

This clone was found once. The chain uses TRBV7-9 and TRBJ1-1; no clear D gene. The CDR3 contains 12 residues. Germline V gene lookup returns CDR1 SEHNR and CDR2 FQNEAQ (reference sequence). Between the trimmed V and J ends, which lost 4 bases and 5 bases, there was a span of 8 bases. This CDR3 reads CASSYGRTEAFF. CDR3 in DNA: TGTGCCAGCAGCTATGGGCGGACTGAAGCTTTCTTT.

The chain carries TRBV28 and TRBJ1-2, with D unresolved. With 5 bases removed from V and 4 bases from J, the gap between germline ends came to 14 bases. Per germline, CDR1 MDHEN and CDR2 SYDVKM. This CDR3 contains 14 residues. The CDR3 spells CASSPPTVIYGYTF. CDR3 in DNA: TGTGCCAGCAGTCCACCAACAGTGATCTATGGCTACACCTTC.

This clone was seen more than once but under ten times. The chain uses TRBV28 and TRBJ1-2, with D hard to call. V dropped 5 bases and J dropped 3 bases, with 16 bases sitting between them. Germline lookup yields CDR1 MDHEN and CDR2 SYDVKM. The CDR3 consists of 15 residues. CDR3 region: CASSLRPGVDYGYTF. CDR3 nucleotide sequence: TGTGCCAGCAGTCTCCGCCCAGGTGTGGACTATGGCTACACCTTC.

The chain recombines TRBV9 with TRBJ2-1; D gene ambiguous. Germline values: CDR1 SGDLS, CDR2 YYNGEE. Between the trimmed V and J ends, which lost 5 bases and 0 bases, there was a span of 9 bases. The CDR3 is made up of 14 amino acids. CDR3 DNA sequence: TGTGCCAGCAGTCGTAGGAGCTCCTACAATGAGCAGTTCTTC. It is translated as CASSRRSSYNEQFF.

The rearrangement uses TRBV7-8 and TRBJ2-7, with TRBD1 matching over 8 bases. Germline V gives CDR1 SGHVS, CDR2 FQNEAQ. The ends lost 5 bases at V and 1 base at J; junction bases unmatched: 10. The CDR3 length is 16 residues. The DNA for the CDR3 is TGTGCCAGCAGCATCTCTCCGGGACAGGCTTCCTACGAGCAGTACTTC. It encodes CASSISPGQASYEQYF.

V usage is TRBV10-3 and J usage is TRBJ1-3, with no clear D. Germline lookup yields CDR1 ENHRY and CDR2 SYGVKD. V dropped 4 bases and J dropped 6 bases, with 4 bases sitting between them. This CDR3 has 11 residues. The CDR3 spells CAISGANTIYF. CDR3 nucleotide sequence: TGTGCCATCAGTGGGGCAAACACCATATATTTT.

The chain has TRBV5-4 and TRBJ2-7; D may be TRBD2 (6 bases). The CDR3 is 15 residues long. Trimming removed 4 bases from V and 5 bases from J, with 19 bases in between. In germline, CDR1 is SGHNT, CDR2 YYREEE (reference sequence). CDR3 sequence reads: CASSQGRREDHEQYF. The CDR3, as DNA: TGTGCCAGCAGCCAAGGAAGGAGGGAAGATCACGAGCAGTACTTC.

The V call is TRBV5-5, the J call TRBJ1-2; 7 nucleotides line up with TRBD1. The CDR3 runs to 15 residues. The trim removed 0 bases at V and 1 base at J, leaving 3 bases unmatched. Germline CDR1 is SGHKS and CDR2 is YYEKEE (reference sequence). This CDR3 is CASSLVGGSNYGYTF. CDR3 DNA sequence: TGTGCCAGCAGCTTGGTAGGGGGCAGTAACTATGGCTACACCTTC.

This clone was detected ten times or more. The chain carries TRBV7-9 and TRBJ2-2; tentatively, D is TRBD2 (5 bases). This CDR3 spans 16 amino acids. Germline-derived CDR1 and CDR2 are SEHNR and FQNEAQ (reference sequence). The V and J ends lost 2 bases and 6 bases respectively, with 16 bases between them. For the CDR3, the DNA is TGTGCCAGCAGCTTACTTGTTGGGAGTTTTCCCGGGGAGCTGTTTTTT. Encoded protein: CASSLLVGSFPGELFF.

This rearrangement joins TRBV5-6 to TRBJ1-2, with unresolved D. In germline, CDR1 is SGHDT, CDR2 YYEEEE. Trimming took 2 bases from V and 6 from J, leaving 8 bases between them. The CDR3 length is 12 residues. For the CDR3, the DNA is TGTGCCAGCAGCTTTTTCGCTGATGGCTACACCTTC. It yields the protein CASSFFADGYTF.

This chain links TRBV10-3 with TRBJ2-7, with TRBD2 identical over 9 bases. CDR1 ENHRY and CDR2 SYGVKD come from the germline V gene. The length of the CDR3 is 18 residues. J gave up 4 bases and V 2 bases, and 15 bases lay outside the gene matches. CDR3 loop: CAISEPGGLAGRGYEQYF. DNA for the CDR3: TGTGCCATCAGTGAGCCTGGGGGGCTAGCGGGAAGAGGGTACGAGCAGTACTTC.

The rearrangement uses TRBV5-1 and TRBJ2-3; D might be TRBD1 or TRBD2, each matching 5 bases. The germline CDR1 and CDR2 sequences are SGHRS and YFSETQ. V shed 2 bases and J shed 6 bases, with 19 bases lying between them. The CDR3 is 16 amino acids. The CDR3 here is CASSLGTDYEMDTQYF. The DNA of the CDR3 is TGCGCCAGCAGCTTAGGGACCGACTATGAGATGGATACGCAGTATTTT.

This clone was seen only a few times. V is TRBV2 and J is TRBJ1-5; no definite D call. Trimming took off 4 bases at V and 3 bases at J, with 7 bases between the two ends. The CDR3 totals 13 residues. The germline V gene encodes CDR1 SNHLY and CDR2 FYNNEI. CDR3 in DNA: TGTGCCAGCAGTGGGAGCAACAATCAGCCCCAGCATTTT. This translates into CASSGSNNQPQHF. Using reference TRBV2 and TRBJ1-5 for the parts outside the CDR3, the full variable domain is EPEVTQTPSHQVTQMGQEVILRCVPISNHLYFYWYRQILGQKVEFLVSFYNNEISEKSEIFDDQFSVERPDGSNFTLKIRSTKLEDSAMYFCASSGSNNQPQHFGDGTRLSIL.